What follows are 27 T cell receptor beta chains derived from one specimen sequenced in a study of EBV T-cell therapy then PD-1 blockade in nasopharyngeal carcinoma. Time point meaning: 266 days after commencement of treatment, after nivolumab therapy. Treatment denoted: AdE1-LMPpoly-expanded autologous EBV-specific T-cell therapy followed by anti-PD-1 nivolumab. The antigens these receptors bind are not known. Assay: immunoSEQ multiplex PCR; the TCRdb copy retains only in-frame clones and omits some. The data contain around 20,000 clones, under 90% of them singletons. This sample comprised CD8+ T cells from blood, obtained between days 200 and 300 from a patient whose treatment included autologous EBV-specific T cells and nivolumab. The receptors originated from a man in his forties with nasopharyngeal carcinoma.

The rearrangement uses TRBV19 and TRBJ1-3; unclear D gene. V was shortened by 6 bases and J by 8 bases, with 20 bases between the two germline ends. Germline V gene lookup returns CDR1 LNHDA and CDR2 SQIVND (reference sequence). This CDR3 comprises 15 residues. The CDR3 region is CASSALWTASHTIYF. The CDR3 DNA sequence: TGTGCCAGTAGCGCCCTCTGGACGGCAAGCCACACCATATATTTT.

V gene TRBV6-6 combines with J gene TRBJ2-1, with D possibly matching TRBD1 (5 bases). The CDR3 extends over 16 amino acids. Per the germline V gene, CDR1 is MNHNY and CDR2 is SVGAGI (reference sequence). V was shortened by 0 bases and J by 5 bases, with 14 bases between the two germline ends. CDR3 sequence: CASSYSQGLGHNEQFF. DNA of the CDR3: TGTGCCAGCAGTTACTCGCAGGGATTAGGGCACAATGAGCAGTTCTTC.

The chain joins TRBV6-2 or TRBV6-3 to TRBJ2-2; D not certain. Germline V CDR1 and CDR2: MNHEY, SVGEGT. Trimming left V 4 bases short and J 6 bases short, with 12 bases between. This CDR3 has 14 residues. In DNA form, the CDR3 reads TGTGCCAGCAGTTCCAAATTTGGCCCCGGGGAGCTGTTTTTT. Protein sequence: CASSSKFGPGELFF.

The genes are TRBV4-3 and TRBJ2-7, with a weak D call TRBD1 (6 bases). The CDR3 is made up of 15 amino acids. The V end lost 0 bases, the J end lost 0 bases, and 9 bases lay between the germline ends. Germline CDR1 is LGHNA and CDR2 is YSLEER. Written as DNA, the CDR3 is TGCGCCAGCAGCCAAGATGGGGGCAGCTCCTACGAGCAGTACTTC. The encoded protein is CASSQDGGSSYEQYF.

The chain joins TRBV9 to TRBJ1-6; D is unresolved. The germline V gene encodes CDR1 SGDLS and CDR2 YYNGEE. The CDR3 runs 15 residues. Deletions cut 2 bases from V and 3 bases from J, with 9 bases between. The CDR3 is CASSVGTDYNSPLHF. The CDR3 nucleotides read TGTGCCAGCAGCGTGGGAACGGACTATAATTCACCCCTCCACTTT.

The J gene is TRBJ2-4, the V gene TRBV9, with D tentatively TRBD1 or TRBD2 (6 bases each). Germline V CDR1 and CDR2: SGDLS, YYNGEE. This CDR3 is built from 16 residues. Trimming left V 3 bases short and J 5 bases short, with 18 bases between. CDR3 protein: CASSERMGGGENIQYF. DNA for the CDR3: TGTGCCAGCAGCGAGAGGATGGGGGGCGGAGAAAACATTCAGTACTTC.

This clone was counted between two and nine times. The chain recombines TRBV4-1 with TRBJ2-1, with 8 bases fitting TRBD2. The germline gives CDR1 MGHRA, CDR2 YSYEKL. CDR3 length: 15 amino acids. V was clipped by 6 bases and J by 7 bases; unmatched bases: 11. The CDR3 DNA reads as TGCGCCAGCAGTTCAGCGGGGGCGAGAGGGAATGAGCAGTTCTTC. This translates into CASSSAGARGNEQFF.

The rearrangement uses TRBV9 and TRBJ2-1; D may be TRBD2 (6 bases). CDR3 length equals 16 residues. Germline-derived CDR1 and CDR2 are SGDLS and YYNGEE. Trimming pared 0 bases from V and 4 bases from J, leaving 14 bases between. The CDR3 is CASSVAGGPPYNEQFF. CDR3 DNA sequence: TGTGCCAGCAGCGTAGCCGGGGGTCCCCCGTACAATGAGCAGTTCTTC.

The gene calls are TRBV7-2 and TRBJ2-3, with a weak D call TRBD2 (7 bases). Between the trimmed V and J ends, which lost 1 base and 0 bases, there was a span of 11 bases. Germline CDR1 and CDR2: SGHTA and FQGNSA. The CDR3 extends over 16 amino acids. The chain's CDR3 is CASSLGGGGSTDTQYF. As DNA, the CDR3 is TGTGCCAGCAGCTTAGGGGGGGGCGGGAGCACAGATACGCAGTATTTT.

The chain recombines TRBV28 with TRBJ2-7; D is uncertain. Germline V gene lookup returns CDR1 MDHEN and CDR2 SYDVKM. Trimming pared 6 bases from V and 3 bases from J, leaving 12 bases between. The CDR3 runs 13 residues. The CDR3 protein is CASRKTRVYEQYF. CDR3 DNA sequence: TGTGCCAGCAGAAAGACAAGAGTCTACGAGCAGTACTTC.

This chain uses TRBV6-4 with TRBJ2-3; 7 bases align to TRBD2. The ends lost 4 bases at V and 0 bases at J; junction bases unmatched: 4. In germline, CDR1 is MRHNA, CDR2 SNTAGT. The CDR3 consists of 15 residues. Written as DNA, the CDR3 is TGTGCCAGCAGTGCCGGGACTACCAGCACAGATACGCAGTATTTT. Protein product: CASSAGTTSTDTQYF.

The chain carries TRBV25-1 and TRBJ1-1; no clear D gene. The CDR3 length is 12 residues. Looked up from germline, CDR1 is MGHDK and CDR2 is SYGVNS. V was pared by 7 bases and J by 0 bases, with 6 bases between. Here the CDR3 DNA reads TGTGCCAGCATTGCAGTGAACACTGAAGCTTTCTTT. This codes for CASIAVNTEAFF.

The CDR3 loop reads CASSSGFENEQFF. The CDR3 nucleotides are TGCGCCAGCAGCTCGGGATTCGAGAATGAGCAGTTCTTC. The chain is built from TRBV5-1 and TRBJ2-1; TRBD2 is a possible D gene (5 bases). From germline, CDR1 is SGHRS and CDR2 YFSETQ. Trimming removed 3 bases at V and 7 bases at J, with 11 bases between. This CDR3 contains 13 residues.

The chain combines TRBV6-1 with TRBJ2-2; D is undetermined. The CDR3 has 13 amino acids. V lost 3 bases, J lost 1 base, and 3 bases lay in between. Germline CDR1 and CDR2: MNHNS and SASEGT. CDR3 amino acids: CASSEWNTGELFF. CDR3 bases: TGTGCCAGCAGTGAGTGGAACACCGGGGAGCTGTTTTTT.

This chain connects TRBV5-6 to TRBJ2-5, with D perhaps TRBD1 or TRBD2 (5 bases each). CDR1 and CDR2 (germline): SGHDT, YYEEEE. The V end lost 0 bases, the J end lost 4 bases, and 13 bases lay between the germline ends. This CDR3 has 15 amino acids. The CDR3 spells CASSLDEGGGETQYF. DNA of the CDR3: TGTGCCAGCAGCTTGGATGAGGGTGGGGGAGAGACCCAGTACTTC.

This clone occurred once. The V call is TRBV4-3, the J call TRBJ1-3; D might be TRBD1 (5 bases). The CDR3 runs to 15 residues. Trimming stripped 4 bases from V and 4 bases from J, with 14 bases between. Germline V CDR1 and CDR2: LGHNA, YSLEER. The CDR3 here is CASSRNRLGGNTIYF. In nucleotides, the CDR3 is TGCGCCAGCAGCCGGAACAGGTTGGGGGGAAACACCATATATTTT.

The rearrangement uses TRBV5-5 and TRBJ1-5; a possible D gene is TRBD1 (5 bases). Trimming took 3 bases from V and 0 from J, leaving 25 bases between them. CDR1 SGHKS and CDR2 YYEKEE come from the germline V gene (reference sequence). There are 20 residues in the CDR3. The CDR3 sequence is CASSSREGRDAVYSNQPQHF. The CDR3 coding sequence is TGTGCCAGCAGCTCAAGGGAGGGACGCGATGCGGTTTATAGCAATCAGCCCCAGCATTTT.

The chain uses TRBV25-1 and TRBJ1-1, with D possibly TRBD1 on 5 matching bases. Germline-derived CDR1 and CDR2 are MGHDK and SYGVNS. CDR3 size: 13 residues. Trimming shortened V by 5 bases and J by 6 bases, and 13 bases separated the two germline ends. CDR3 residues: CASSPAGISEAFF. The CDR3 coding sequence is TGTGCCAGCAGTCCCGCAGGGATCTCTGAAGCTTTCTTT.

The V and J genes are TRBV7-2 and TRBJ2-5; 8 nucleotides align to TRBD2. The CDR3 consists of 17 residues. J was trimmed by 5 bases and V by 1 base; bases with no gene match: 12. The germline CDR1 and CDR2 sequences are SGHTA and FQGNSA. CDR3 in amino acids: CASSLGELTGGRETQYF. The CDR3 DNA sequence: TGTGCCAGCAGCTTAGGGGAACTAACGGGGGGGCGCGAGACCCAGTACTTC.

This chain connects TRBV13 to TRBJ2-7; perhaps TRBD2 as D (5 bases). The CDR3 is 12 amino acids. The germline gives CDR1 PRHDT, CDR2 FYEKMQ (reference sequence). Trimming stripped 6 bases from V and 3 bases from J, with 9 bases between. CDR3 in amino acids: CASSLGSYEQYF. In nucleotides, the CDR3 is TGTGCCAGCAGTCTAGGGAGCTACGAGCAGTACTTC.

The CDR3 spells CASSPHLGSQETQYF. CDR3 bases: TGTGCCAGCAGCCCTCATTTGGGATCACAAGAGACCCAGTACTTC. The rearrangement links TRBV27 to TRBJ2-5, with unresolved D. This CDR3 region has 15 residues. Looked up from germline, CDR1 is MNHEY and CDR2 is SMNVEV (reference sequence). V was clipped by 6 bases and J by 2 bases, with 16 bases between them.

The chain combines TRBV12-3 or TRBV12-4 with TRBJ1-1; no clear D gene. V lost 7 bases and J 5 bases, leaving 11 bases between the germline ends. CDR3 length: 12 residues. The CDR3 bases are TGTGCCAGCACCTCATCGGGGACTGAAGCTTTCTTT. Translation gives CASTSSGTEAFF.

V and J are TRBV6-2 or TRBV6-3 and TRBJ2-1, with TRBD2 matching over 13 bases. Per germline, CDR1 MNHEY and CDR2 SVGEGT. This CDR3 has 15 amino acids. V lost 6 bases, J lost 7 bases, and 6 bases stayed unmatched. CDR3 DNA sequence: TGTGCCAGCAGCCGGAGGACTAGCGGGGGAAATGAGCAGTTCTTC. Its translation: CASSRRTSGGNEQFF.

The DNA for the CDR3 is TGTGCCACCAGTGATTTAAGCGGGGGGGCCTCCAATGAGCAGTTCTTC. This gives the protein CATSDLSGGASNEQFF. This chain links TRBV24-1 with TRBJ2-1; 10 bases agree with TRBD2. The CDR3 extends over 16 amino acids. Germline assignment: CDR1 KGHDR and CDR2 SFDVKD. Trimming removed 1 base from V and 6 bases from J; junction bases left unmatched: 5.

The J gene is TRBJ2-6, the V gene TRBV7-6, with D possibly matching TRBD1 (7 bases). Germline V gene sequence: CDR1 SGHVS, CDR2 FNYEAQ. The V end was cut by 4 bases, the J end by 4 bases, with 23 bases between. The CDR3 consists of 19 residues. CDR3 amino acids: CASSSGARTGSRGANVLTF. The DNA of the CDR3 is TGTGCCAGCAGCTCGGGGGCCCGGACAGGTTCTAGGGGGGCCAACGTCCTGACTTTC.

This chain uses TRBV6-2 or TRBV6-3 with TRBJ2-2, with TRBD2 identical over 9 bases. The ends lost 4 bases at V and 5 bases at J; junction bases unmatched: 5. There are 15 residues in the CDR3. CDR1 and CDR2 from the germline V gene are MNHEY and SVGEGT. The CDR3 nucleotides are TGTGCCAGCAGTTGGTCTAGCGGGGAAACCGGGGAGCTGTTTTTT. This sequence encodes CASSWSSGETGELFF.

This clone was observed a few times. The chain uses TRBV3-1 (or the pseudogene TRBV3-2) and TRBJ2-2; the D call may be TRBD1 or TRBD2 (5 bases each). The CDR3 extends over 16 amino acids. The germline V gene has CDR1 LGHDT and CDR2 YNNKEL (reference sequence). Trimming stripped 4 bases from V and 0 bases from J, with 12 bases between. In nucleotides, the CDR3 is TGTGCCAGCAGCCCTCGGGGACCCCCGAACACCGGGGAGCTGTTTTTT. Translating gives CASSPRGPPNTGELFF.